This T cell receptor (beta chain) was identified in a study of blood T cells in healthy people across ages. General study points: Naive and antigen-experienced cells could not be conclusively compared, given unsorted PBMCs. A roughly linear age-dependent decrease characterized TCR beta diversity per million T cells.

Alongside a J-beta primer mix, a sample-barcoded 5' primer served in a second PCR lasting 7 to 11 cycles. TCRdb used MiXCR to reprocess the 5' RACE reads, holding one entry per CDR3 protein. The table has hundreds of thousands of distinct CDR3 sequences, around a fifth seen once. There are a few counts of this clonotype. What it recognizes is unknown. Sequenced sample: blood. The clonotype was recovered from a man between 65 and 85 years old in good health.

CDR3: CASTRSHESVGQPQHF. The CDR3 DNA is TGTGCCAGCACCCGGAGCCATGAATCGGTCGGTCAGCCCCAGCATTTT. V gene TRBV12-3 or TRBV12-4 combines with J gene TRBJ1-5; D is undetermined. The CDR3 loop spans 16 amino acids. V lost 7 bases, J lost 6 bases, and 22 bases lay in between.